This T cell receptor beta chain was captured by sequencing in a study of cytomegalovirus exposure and HLA in healthy donors (dated by TCRdb to about 2017). A note on the overall study: An earlier analysis of roughly 500 of the donors reported 250 to 300 Gb of sequence data and 117 million unique TCR beta sequences from about 179 million T cells. Genome-wide SNP genotypes for about 65% of the 666 donors were used in a later genetic analysis, which treated that subset as a discovery cohort. The study aimed to test whether cataloging public T cell receptors could reveal signatures of past pathogen exposure. All discovery cohort repertoires had been generated using a single sequencing platform. The study profiled the T cell repertoires of 500 to 800 subjects by immunosequencing and related them to cytomegalovirus serostatus. In the later analysis, no new phenotypic data were used to find candidate immune exposures; instead, reliance was placed on TCR beta sequences and their occurrence across donors. A handful of DR-DQ haplotypes were handled as single units for association and clustering because linkage in the cohort was strong. Among under 450 genotyped donors of the cohort, an average of about 240,000 unique TCR beta nucleotide sequences were sequenced per donor, roughly 20% of them non-productive. High-throughput TCR immunosequencing, statistical association of individual TCRs with disease status, and machine learning were combined to predict cytomegalovirus infection status. An early release that covered some 630 HLA-typed donors contained about 300 gigabases of sequencing data and tens of millions of unique TCR sequences. Both class I and class II loci were covered by HLA typing, at four-digit resolution. Of the 300 to 500 genotyped donors, 81% were placed in the genetic ancestry cluster associated with self-reported Caucasian donors. In addition to the first cohort of 666 subjects, a separate validation cohort of approximately 130 different subjects was used. In an earlier analysis of 587 of the donors, high-throughput TCR beta sequencing was used to judge whether each TCR beta V gene segment behaved as functional or pseudogenic. Donor age, sex, ethnicity and CMV serostatus were compiled together with the repertoire data. The number of typed donors differed by locus: roughly 620-630 for A, B, C, DRB1 and DQB1; approximately 530 for DQA1; around 580 for DPA1; and about 450 for DPB1. To study patterns of TCR occurrence, a later analysis re-analyzed previously published TCR beta repertoires from around 660 donors and added high-resolution HLA genotyping.

In total, fewer than 750 healthy bone marrow donors made up the cohort. At the time of sampling, all cohort members were nominally healthy, though unrecorded immune exposures were likely present. The donor tested CMV seronegative, placing the donor among the 350 to 400 seronegative members of the cohort. A peripheral blood sample was provided by each donor, and peripheral blood mononuclear cells were used for TCR beta sequencing. Genomic DNA extraction from the blood cell samples was performed with the Qiagen DNeasy Blood Extraction Kit. As concerns this clone: The antigen it binds to is not known. Per-base qualities were not stored, and no clone one base away is much larger.

The library was made by the immunoSEQ multiplex PCR assay. For the multiplex PCR, a mixture combining 60 forward primers for TCR Vbeta segments and 13 reverse primers for TCR Jbeta segments was used. A multiplex PCR assay on genomic DNA amplified the CDR3 region of rearranged TCR beta genes. The Illumina HiSeq System was used to sequence the amplified TCR beta libraries as 87-base-pair reads. The authors processed their data as follows. In a later analysis, about 80 million unique TCR beta chains were counted across the roughly 700 repertoires, and about 9.9 million of these chains were shared by at least two donors. A nearest-neighbor algorithm error-corrected the raw reads and collapsed the reads into unique sequences, merging closely related sequences to remove PCR and sequencing errors. V, D and J gene segments were assigned by aligning CDR3 sequences to IMGT reference sequences. For a sequence to be retained, a match of at least six nucleotides was required to both a V gene segment and a J gene segment. A rearrangement was called productive if the CDR3 had no stop codons and remained in frame with V and J, and every other rearrangement was called non-productive. CDR3 was defined by IMGT convention, running from the second conserved V-encoded cysteine to the conserved J-encoded phenylalanine. The earlier analysis of 550 to 650 of the donors excluded any sequence lacking an unambiguous match to a single V gene segment. In an earlier analysis of 450 to 750 of the donors, a V segment was called functional when productive rearrangements were above 56.7%, and segregating when the standard deviation between donors exceeded 5%. A statistical classification framework was built to diagnose cytomegalovirus status from the catalog of TCR beta chain sequences. In a later analysis, V and J genes were assigned by comparing TCR nucleotide sequences against IMGT/GENE-DB human TR gene sequences. The TCRdist pipeline was used in a later analysis to assign CDR3 sequences and most-parsimonious VDJ recombination scenarios. In a later analysis, each TCR beta chain was defined by its CDR3 amino acid sequence together with its V-gene family, and reads without a unique V-gene family were excluded. In a later analysis, a few hundred highly shared, low-generation-probability nucleotide sequences were removed to address suspected cross-contamination and a sequencing artifact. For each public chain, a later analysis derived a clonal expansion index from normalized ranks of inferred template counts within each repertoire. In a later analysis, generation probabilities were computed using a VDJ recombination model fitted to out-of-frame rearrangements, and the results were checked against IGoR. In a later analysis, hypergeometric tests were used to score TCR-TCR, TCR-HLA and TCR-CMV co-occurrence, with a repertoire-size bias correction applied to TCR pairs. To estimate false discovery rates, a later analysis permuted the HLA or CMV assignments 20 times. In a later analysis, co-occurring TCRs were grouped with DBSCAN, and TCRdist sequence similarity was added when clustering was performed within HLA-allele-positive subsets. Co-occurrence clustering excluded repertoires with fewer than 30,000 or more than 120,000 public chains, plus five with anomalous nucleotide sharing. Entries here come from immuneACCESS through TCRdb and include only in-frame sequences with V and J called. Some clones fail to appear in such tables; in the studies checked, an unresolved V gene covers under half of the shortfall, and the cause of the remainder is unknown. Clonal size and the V and J genes are those of that table, whereas D and trimming came from the DNA. The sample contains around 33,000 clones, 85% to 95% of them found a single time. Approximately 2.5% of the sample is in the top ten clones.

What the authors observed across the whole study: Because HLA typing was unavailable for some donors at each locus, only the typed subset was used in association tests. In a later genetic analysis, fewer N-insertions in productive TCRs were reported among donors in an Asian-associated ancestry cluster than the approximately 630-donor mean. Linkage disequilibrium might explain the correlated functional status among segregating V segments, but an unknown experimental factor could not be ruled out. Assigning TCR associations to individual alleles was difficult when HLA alleles, especially DR and DQ, strongly co-occurred. For the cohort, immune exposure information was limited to CMV serostatus. The presence/absence analyses assumed that sequencing depth was roughly uniform across donors, and that assumption may not be true. This cohort had only TCR beta chains sequenced, and the lack of alpha or paired-chain data limited which features could be detected. A few of the identified cytomegalovirus-associated TCR beta chains were confirmed in vitro to be specific for cytomegalovirus antigens. A further reported finding was that TCR beta sequences accurately predicted the HLA-A and HLA-B alleles for most subjects in the first cohort. An association between a missense DCLRE1C variant and V-gene and J-gene trimming of TCR beta chains was found in a later genetic analysis and replicated in an independent cohort. The classifier was reported to diagnose cytomegalovirus status with high specificity and sensitivity in both the original and validation cohorts. It was suggested by the authors that the approach could potentially be generalized to other disease states and immunological phenotypes. In a later analysis, TCR association rates were found to vary across HLA loci, with the most associated TCRs seen for DRB1 alleles and the fewest for HLA-C alleles. In a later analysis, HLA-associated TCR beta chains showed more clonal expansion and lower generation probabilities than non-associated chains that were equally common. The study gave a list of around 170 TCR beta chains associated with cytomegalovirus. In an earlier analysis of about 550 of the donors, most TCR beta V segments were observed in productive rearrangements about 87% or about 30% of the time, broadly matching IMGT annotations. A later analysis found that most CMV-associated TCR beta chains appeared HLA-restricted, with HLA associations seemingly driven largely by CMV exposure. Specific HLA alleles were associated with 15,000 to 20,000 TCR beta sequences at a false discovery rate of 0.05 in a later analysis. Most TCR sequences were observed very rarely across donors, whereas some public TCRs were present in many individuals. Because counts were too low, some 17 rarely observed V segments, including chromosome 9 orphons, were left out of the earlier analysis of some 600 of the donors. A group of highly shared sequence variants was considered likely to be a technical artifact of the sequencing pipeline. In a later analysis, several top co-occurrence clusters were reported to appear linked to parvovirus B19, influenza, CMV and Epstein-Barr virus.

The sequence derives from a woman aged 18-30 years in good health and CMV-seronegative. The sample was PBMCs.

CDR3 loop: CASNTRGSSSPLHF. The nucleotide sequence is given as TGTGCCAGCAATACCCGGGGGAGTAGTTCACCCCTCCACTTT. The chain links TRBV28 with TRBJ1-6; the D segment could be TRBD1, given 5 matching bases. The CDR3 numbers 14 residues from cysteine through phenylalanine. CDR3 DNA is the only sequence kept; it has 42 bases, read in frame from the first base. Trimming takes 7 bases from V and 9 bases from J, and the germline ends sit 16 bases apart. Via the germline V gene, CDR1 is MDHEN and CDR2 SYDVKM.